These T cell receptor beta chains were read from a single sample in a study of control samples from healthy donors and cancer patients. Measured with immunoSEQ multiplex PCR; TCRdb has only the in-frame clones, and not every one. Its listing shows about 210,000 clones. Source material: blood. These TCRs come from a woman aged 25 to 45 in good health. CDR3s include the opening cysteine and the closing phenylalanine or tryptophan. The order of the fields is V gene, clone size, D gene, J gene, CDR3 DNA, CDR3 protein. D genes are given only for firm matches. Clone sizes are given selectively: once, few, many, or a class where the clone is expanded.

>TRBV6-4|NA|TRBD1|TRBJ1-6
TGTGCCAGCGGGACAGGGATTGCACCCCTCCACTTT
CASGTGIAPLHF
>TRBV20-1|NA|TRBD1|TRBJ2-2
TGCAGTGCTAGTAAGACAGGGGCCGTAACCGGGGAGCTGTTTTTT
CSASKTGAVTGELFF
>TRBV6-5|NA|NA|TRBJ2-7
TGTGCCAGCATTGCCGGGACTTCCTTCTCCTACGAGCAGTACTTC
CASIAGTSFSYEQYF
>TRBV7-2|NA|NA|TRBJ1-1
TGTGCCAGCAGCTGGTGGGAGGGGAGGACACGTCGAGCTTTCTTT
CASSWWEGRTRRAFF
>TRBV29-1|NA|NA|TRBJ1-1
TGCAGCGTTAAATCAGGGAGCACTGAAGCTTTCTTT
CSVKSGSTEAFF
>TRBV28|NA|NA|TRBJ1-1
TGTGCCAGCAGTTTAATAATGAACACTGAAGCTTTCTTT
CASSLIMNTEAFF
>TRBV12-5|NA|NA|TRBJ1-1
TGTGCTAGTGGATGGGGAGGCATGAACACTGAAGCTTTCTTT
CASGWGGMNTEAFF
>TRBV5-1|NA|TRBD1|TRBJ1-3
TGCGCCAGCAGCTTGGGGGGACAGGGCCTCGGAAACACCATATATTTT
CASSLGGQGLGNTIYF
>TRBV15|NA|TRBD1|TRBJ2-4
TGTGCCACCAGCAGATGGGACAGAGTGTCAAACATTCAGTACTTC
CATSRWDRVSNIQYF
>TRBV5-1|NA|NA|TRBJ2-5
TGCGCCAGCAATACAGGGACGTCAGAGACCCAGTACTTC
CASNTGTSETQYF
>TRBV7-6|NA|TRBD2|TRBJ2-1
TGTGCCAGCAGCTTAGGGGTAGCGGGGGCGTACGCCTACAATGAGCAGTTCTTC
CASSLGVAGAYAYNEQFF
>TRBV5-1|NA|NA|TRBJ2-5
TGCGCCAGCAGTCTGGTGGGTCACCAAGAGACCCAGTACTTC
CASSLVGHQETQYF
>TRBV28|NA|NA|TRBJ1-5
TGTGCCAGCAGATGGATGCAGGGGAACAATCAGCCCCAGCATTTT
CASRWMQGNNQPQHF
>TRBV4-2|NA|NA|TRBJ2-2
TGTGCCAGCAGCCAAGAGGTCCGGGGGCGAAACACCGGGGAGCTGTTTTTT
CASSQEVRGRNTGELFF
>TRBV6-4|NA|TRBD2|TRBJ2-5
TGTGCCAGCAGCCGGGGGGGCAAAGAGACCCAGTACTTC
CASSRGGKETQYF
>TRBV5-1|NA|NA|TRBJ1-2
TGCGCCAGCAGCTTGTCAGGAGCTAACTATGGCTACACCTTC
CASSLSGANYGYTF
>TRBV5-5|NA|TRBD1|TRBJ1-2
TGTGCCAGCAGCTTGGCAGGACAGGGAGGCTACACCTTC
CASSLAGQGGYTF
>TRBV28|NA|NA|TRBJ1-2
TGTGCCAGCAGAGCAGGGGATGGCTACACCTTC
CASRAGDGYTF
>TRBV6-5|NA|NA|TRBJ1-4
TGTGCCAGCAGCTATTACAGTAGGGATGAAAAACTGTTTTTT
CASSYYSRDEKLFF
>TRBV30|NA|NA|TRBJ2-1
TGTGCCAGAGCGATAAGCTCCTACAATGAGCAGTTCTTC
CARAISSYNEQFF
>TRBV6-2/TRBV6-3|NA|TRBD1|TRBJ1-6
TGTGCCAGCAGTTACTCGGAGGGGGCTTATTCACCCCTCCACTTT
CASSYSEGAYSPLHF
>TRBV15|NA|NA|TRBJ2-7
TGTGCCACCAGCAGAGAAGTAGGCAGGAAGAACGAGCAGTACTTC
CATSREVGRKNEQYF
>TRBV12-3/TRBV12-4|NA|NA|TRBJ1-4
TGTGCCAGCAGCCGGGACGGTGGGGAAAAACTGTTTTTT
CASSRDGGEKLFF
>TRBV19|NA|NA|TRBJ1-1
TGTGCCAGCGGTCCCCTAACAGGGAACACTGAAGCTTTCTTT
CASGPLTGNTEAFF
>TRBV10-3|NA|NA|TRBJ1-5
TGTGCCATCAGTGAGTCTTCCATACAGCCCCAGCATTTT
CAISESSIQPQHF
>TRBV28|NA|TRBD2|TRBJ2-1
TGTGCCAGCAGGAGGACTAGCGGGGGGAGCTACAATGAGCAGTTCTTC
CASRRTSGGSYNEQFF
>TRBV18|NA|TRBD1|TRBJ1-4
TGTGCCAGCTCACCACCGGGACAGGGCGGTGAAAAACTGTTTTTT
CASSPPGQGGEKLFF
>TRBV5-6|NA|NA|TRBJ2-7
TGTGCCAGCAGCTACGGGGGTGAGGAAGAGCAGTACTTC
CASSYGGEEEQYF
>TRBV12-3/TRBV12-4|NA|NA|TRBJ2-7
TGTGCCAGCAGGTCACAAGACTACGAGCAGTACTTC
CASRSQDYEQYF
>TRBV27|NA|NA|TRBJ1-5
TGTGCCAGCAGTTTAGATAGTAGGTACCAGCCCCAGCATTTT
CASSLDSRYQPQHF
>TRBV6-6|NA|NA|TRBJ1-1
TGTGCCAGCAGTAGACGGAGGGCGCGGAACACTGAAGCTTTCTTT
CASSRRRARNTEAFF
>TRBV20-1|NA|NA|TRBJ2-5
TGCAGTGCCCCAATCGGGGAGACCCAGTACTTC
CSAPIGETQYF
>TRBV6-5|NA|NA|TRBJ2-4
TGTGCCAGCAGAAAACCGGGGATAGCCAAAAACATTCAGTACTTC
CASRKPGIAKNIQYF
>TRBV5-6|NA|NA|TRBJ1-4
TGTGCCAGCAGCTTGGGAGGGCGGGGGGCAGGCGAGAAACTGTTTTTT
CASSLGGRGAGEKLFF
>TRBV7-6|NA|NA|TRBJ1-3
TGTGCCAGCACCCCAGTGGGGGGCAGCTCTGGAAACACCATATATTTT
CASTPVGGSSGNTIYF
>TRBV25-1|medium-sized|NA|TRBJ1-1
TGTGCCAGCGGGTGGGGACACGAAGCTTTCTTT
CASGWGHEAFF
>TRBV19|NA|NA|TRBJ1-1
TGTGCCAGTAGTAAACGGACAGCTGAAGCTTTCTTT
CASSKRTAEAFF